What follows describes a single T cell receptor beta chain. Its specificity is not known. One end of the junction varies from germline; a read error may be responsible. The entry originates in a study of T cell responses to AZD1222 COVID-19 vaccine. Sequencing was performed with immunoSEQ multiplex PCR; in TCRdb, only in-frame clones are kept and a portion is missing. The sample consists of about 120,000 clones, approximately 94% of them appearing once. General observations from the study: Repertoires in all cases were sampled only once the peak T cell response had passed. Targets within unmutated variant regions were reportedly found for nearly half of spike-specific TCRs. Among AZD1222 vaccinees, only six were seropositive at baseline. Researchers report vaccine-associated CD4 TCRs spanning spike, with dominance at 160-218 and 743-854.

This CDR3 has 10 amino acids. Looked up from germline, CDR1 is KGHDR and CDR2 is SFDVKD. The sequencing used peripheral blood, collected 28 days after the second AZD1222 dose. This sequence was found in an adult who received the AZD1222 COVID-19 vaccine. This sequence joins TRBV24-1 and TRBJ2-7; TRBD1 matches at 7 bases. In DNA form, the CDR3 reads TGTGCCACCGACTGCCGGGACAGAGACTTC. It specifies CATDCRDRDF.